The sequence of this TCR beta chain was determined in a study of T cell repertoires in cytomegalovirus infection. TCRdb reprocessed the reads with MiXCR, giving one entry per CDR3 protein. Among about 770,000 distinct CDR3 sequences listed, around 29% were seen once. With regard to this clonotype: The target antigen is unknown.

V shed 5 bases and J 4 bases; nucleotides not matched to a gene: 12. This CDR3 has 17 residues. Germline V CDR1 and CDR2: PRHDT, FYEKMQ (reference sequence). This chain connects TRBV13 to TRBJ2-2; 8 bases align to TRBD2. The source of this sequence is a human donor in good health (CMV status not recorded). Some clones in this sample may be carry-over from other donors' samples. The sequencing used cultured CD8+ T cells from PBMCs, collected from culture after CMV antigen stimulation. The DNA for the CDR3 is TGTGCCAGCAGCCTCCTTGGGAGCGGGGGAAGCACCGGGGAGCTGTTTTTT. It encodes CASSLLGSGGSTGELFF.